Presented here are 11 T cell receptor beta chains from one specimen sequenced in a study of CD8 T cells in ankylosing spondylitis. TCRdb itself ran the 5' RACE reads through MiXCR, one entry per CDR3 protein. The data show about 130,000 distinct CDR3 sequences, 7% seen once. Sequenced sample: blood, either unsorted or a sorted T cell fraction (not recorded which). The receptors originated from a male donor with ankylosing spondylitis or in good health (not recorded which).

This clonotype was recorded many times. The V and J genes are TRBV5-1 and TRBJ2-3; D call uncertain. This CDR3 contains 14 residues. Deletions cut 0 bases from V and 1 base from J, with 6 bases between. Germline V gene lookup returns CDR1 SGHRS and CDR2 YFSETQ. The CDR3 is CASSLDGGTDTQYF. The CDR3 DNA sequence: TGCGCCAGCAGCTTGGACGGCGGCACAGATACGCAGTATTTT.

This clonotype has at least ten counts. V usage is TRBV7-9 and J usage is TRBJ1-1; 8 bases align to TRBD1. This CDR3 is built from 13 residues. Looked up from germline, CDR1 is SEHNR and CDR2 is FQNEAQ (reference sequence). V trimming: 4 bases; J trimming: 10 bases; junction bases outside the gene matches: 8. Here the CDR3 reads CASSWDRLPGAFF. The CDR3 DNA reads TGTGCCAGCAGCTGGGACAGGCTCCCGGGAGCTTTCTTT. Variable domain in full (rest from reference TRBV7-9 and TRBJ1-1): DTGVSQNPRHKITKRGQNVTFRCDPISEHNRLYWYRQTLGQGPEFLTYFQNEAQLEKSRLLSDRFSAERPKGSFSTLEIQRTEQGDSAMYLCASSWDRLPGAFFGQGTRLTVV.

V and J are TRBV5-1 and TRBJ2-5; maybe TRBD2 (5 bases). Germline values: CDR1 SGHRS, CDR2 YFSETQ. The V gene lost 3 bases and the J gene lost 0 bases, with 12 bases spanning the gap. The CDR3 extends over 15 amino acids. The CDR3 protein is CASSSSSGYQETQYF. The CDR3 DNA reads TGCGCCAGCAGCTCCTCTTCGGGGTACCAAGAGACCCAGTACTTC.

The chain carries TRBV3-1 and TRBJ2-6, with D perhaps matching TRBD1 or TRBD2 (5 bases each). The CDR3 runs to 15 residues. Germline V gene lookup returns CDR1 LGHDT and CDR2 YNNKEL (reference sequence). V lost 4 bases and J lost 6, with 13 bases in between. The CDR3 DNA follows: TGTGCCAGCAGCCCCGAGGGGCTATCGGCCAACGTCCTGACTTTC. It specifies CASSPEGLSANVLTF.

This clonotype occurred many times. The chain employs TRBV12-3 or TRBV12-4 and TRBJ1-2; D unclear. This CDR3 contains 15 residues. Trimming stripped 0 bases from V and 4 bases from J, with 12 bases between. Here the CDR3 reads CASSLAGIDRYGYTF. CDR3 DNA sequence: TGTGCCAGCAGTTTAGCCGGTATTGACCGCTATGGCTACACCTTC.

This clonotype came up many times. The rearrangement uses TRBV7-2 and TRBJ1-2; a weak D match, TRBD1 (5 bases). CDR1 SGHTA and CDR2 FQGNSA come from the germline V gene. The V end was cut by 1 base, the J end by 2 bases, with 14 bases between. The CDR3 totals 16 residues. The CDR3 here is CASSLGSGGLNYGYTF. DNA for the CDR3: TGTGCCAGCAGCTTAGGAAGTGGGGGACTAAACTATGGCTACACCTTC.

CDR3: CASSHDRPPNYGYTF. Here the CDR3 DNA reads TGTGCCAGCAGCCACGACAGACCTCCTAACTATGGCTACACCTTC. The chain joins TRBV11-1 to TRBJ1-2, with a possible D match to TRBD1 (5 bases). The germline V gene has CDR1 SGHAT and CDR2 FQDESV (reference sequence). The CDR3 spans 15 residues. Trimming shortened V by 5 bases and J by 0 bases, and 13 bases separated the two germline ends.

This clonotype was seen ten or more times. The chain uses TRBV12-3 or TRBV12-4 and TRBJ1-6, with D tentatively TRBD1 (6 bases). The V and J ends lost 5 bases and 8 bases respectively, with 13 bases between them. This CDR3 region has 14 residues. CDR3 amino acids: CASSHKNRDSPLHF. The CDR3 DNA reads TGTGCCAGCAGTCACAAAAACAGGGATTCACCCCTCCACTTT.

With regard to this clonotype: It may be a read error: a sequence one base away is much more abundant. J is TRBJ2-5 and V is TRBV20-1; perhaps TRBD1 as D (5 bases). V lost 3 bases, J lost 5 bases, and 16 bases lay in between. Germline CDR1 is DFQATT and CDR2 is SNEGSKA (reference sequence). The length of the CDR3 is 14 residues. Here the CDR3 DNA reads TGCAGTGCTAGCATTCCAGGGTTTGGGGAGACCCAGTACTTC. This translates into CSASIPGFGETQYF.

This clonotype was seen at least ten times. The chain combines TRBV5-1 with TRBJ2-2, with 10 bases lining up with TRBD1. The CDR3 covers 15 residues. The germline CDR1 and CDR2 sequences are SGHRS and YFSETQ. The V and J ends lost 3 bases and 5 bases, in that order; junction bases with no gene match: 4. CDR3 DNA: TGCGCCAGCAGCTCCCGGACAGGGGGGACCGGGGAGCTGTTTTTT. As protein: CASSSRTGGTGELFF.

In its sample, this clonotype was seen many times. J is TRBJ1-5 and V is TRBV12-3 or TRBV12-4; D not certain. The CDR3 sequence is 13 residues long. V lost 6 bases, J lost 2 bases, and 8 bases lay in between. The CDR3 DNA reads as TGTGCCAGCAGGGGAGAGGGCAATCAGCCCCAGCATTTT. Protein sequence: CASRGEGNQPQHF.